The rows below give T cell receptor beta chains drawn from one sample of a study of T cells expressing NK-cell markers. Using the 5' RACE reads, TCRdb records one entry per CDR3 protein without DNA. The listing records 400,000 to 450,000 distinct CDR3 sequences. Sequenced input: blood T cells: a sorted CD56 or NKG2C T cell subset, CD4+ or CD8+ T cells, or bulk PBMC T cells (not recorded which). The receptors stem from a woman between 18 and 75 years old in good health. Each CDR3 is given with its conserved first and last residue. Fields, in order: V gene, J gene, CDR3 protein.

TRBV7-6	TRBJ2-1	CASSRSGGYEQFF
TRBV12-3/TRBV12-4	TRBJ2-2	CASTTTFGTGELFF
TRBV4-3	TRBJ2-5	CASSQQRTGQETQYF
TRBV6-2/TRBV6-3	TRBJ2-1	CASTPDSVGRNEQFF
TRBV9	TRBJ2-1	CASSVGGGGYNEQFF
TRBV30	TRBJ2-2	CAWSPTSSAAGELFF
TRBV20-1	TRBJ2-5	CSASFGSGKETQYF
TRBV12-3/TRBV12-4	TRBJ2-2	CASSLWGKLGTGELFF
TRBV20-1	TRBJ2-1	CSAREPGLALGDEQFF
TRBV7-2	TRBJ2-7	CASSLQVLPYEQYF
TRBV29-1	TRBJ2-2	CSARREYGGELFF
TRBV20-1	TRBJ1-5	CSATRQGRNIYSNQPQHF
TRBV11-1	TRBJ2-1	CASSSPNRRDRDPSSYNEQFF
TRBV7-2	TRBJ2-1	CASSPPGTGYDEQFF
TRBV7-9	TRBJ1-2	CASSFGRSDGYTF
TRBV12-3/TRBV12-4	TRBJ1-6	CASSPRLGGNSPLHF
TRBV4-3	TRBJ2-1	CASSQGPNPYNEQFF
TRBV6-1	TRBJ2-7	CASSRPRGGGTHEQYF
TRBV3-1	TRBJ2-7	CASSLGLYRYEQYF
TRBV7-2	TRBJ2-5	CASSRRQGGYQETQYF
TRBV11-3	TRBJ2-1	CASSLYSYNEQFF
TRBV4-3	TRBJ2-1	CASSQKVASLTSNEQFF
TRBV29-1	TRBJ2-3	CSVVGSRSASTDTQYF
TRBV9	TRBJ2-5	CASSVTGGQETQYF
TRBV9	TRBJ2-3	CASEQGRGNTDTQYF